The 3 T cell receptor beta chains in this list originate from one sample, sequenced in a study of T cells in Graves' hyperthyroidism and ophthalmopathy. The investigators amplified TCR beta CDR3 regions from RNA transcripts. Researchers ran a first-round RT-PCR on the TCR CDR3 using the HTBI primer set. A single record per CDR3 protein comes from TCRdb applying MiXCR to the multiplex PCR reads. The table lists under 800,000 distinct CDR3 sequences, around 15% of them singletons. The sequenced sample consisted of blood. The origin of the receptors is a woman in her late teens or twenties with Graves' hyperthyroidism.

This clonotype occurred many times. V is TRBV2 and J is TRBJ1-5; D not resolved. Germline loops: CDR1 SNHLY, CDR2 FYNNEI. The CDR3 spans 13 residues. Trimming stripped 6 bases from V and 7 bases from J, with 13 bases between. CDR3 region: CASRRYWEQPQHF. The CDR3 DNA reads TGTGCCAGCAGACGATACTGGGAGCAGCCCCAGCATTTT.

This rearrangement joins TRBV29-1 to TRBJ2-1; 10 bases align to TRBD2. V lost 0 bases, J lost 5 bases, and 13 bases stayed unmatched. CDR1 and CDR2 (germline): SQVTM, ANQGSEA. The CDR3 runs to 18 residues. Here the CDR3 reads CSVEDSRPLAGVNNEQFF. CDR3 bases: TGCAGCGTTGAAGATTCCCGGCCTCTAGCGGGAGTCAACAATGAGCAGTTCTTC.

This clonotype showed up many times. V and J are TRBV3-1 and TRBJ2-1; the match to TRBD2 covers 13 bases. Germline V CDR1 and CDR2: LGHDT, YNNKEL (reference sequence). J gave up 1 base and V 4 bases, and 4 bases lay outside the gene matches. CDR3 length: 17 amino acids. The CDR3: CASSPWTSGRSYNEQFF. The CDR3 DNA reads as TGTGCCAGCAGCCCCTGGACTAGCGGGAGATCCTACAATGAGCAGTTCTTC.